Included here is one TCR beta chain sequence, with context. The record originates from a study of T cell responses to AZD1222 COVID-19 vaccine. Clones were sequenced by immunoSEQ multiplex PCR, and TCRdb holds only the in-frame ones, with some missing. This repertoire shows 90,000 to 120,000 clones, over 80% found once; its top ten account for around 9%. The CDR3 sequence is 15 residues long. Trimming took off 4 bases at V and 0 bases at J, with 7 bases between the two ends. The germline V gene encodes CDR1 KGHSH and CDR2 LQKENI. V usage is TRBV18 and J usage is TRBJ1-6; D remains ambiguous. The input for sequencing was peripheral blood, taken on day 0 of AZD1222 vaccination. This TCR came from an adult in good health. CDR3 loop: CASSQGSSYNSPLHF. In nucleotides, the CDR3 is TGTGCCAGCTCACAGGGAAGCTCCTATAATTCACCCCTCCACTTT.